The clone carrying this TCR beta chain was picked up one time. This could be a read error, since a much larger clone is one nucleotide away. The CDR3 ends on some other residue instead of the conserved phenylalanine or tryptophan, so this is likely a read error. TCRdb reanalysed the PCR reads using MiXCR and keeps one entry per CDR3 protein. The table includes under 350,000 distinct CDR3 sequences, roughly 24% detected once. The source of the sample is a study of molecular identifiers for immune sequencing clone quantification. Every naive CD8 library was made from between 20,000 and 1,000,000 sorted cells with 10%, 30% or 50% RNA. Trimming took 2 bases from V and 0 from J; bases not matched to a gene: 7. CDR1 and CDR2 (germline): MNHEY, SVGAGI. The CDR3 runs to 17 residues.

The chain carries TRBV6-5 and TRBJ1-1, with 9 bases that match TRBD1. The sequenced sample was naive CD8+ T cells from blood, with Jurkat cell RNA spiked in. As for subset: FACS-sorted CD8+CD4-CCR7+CD45RA+ naive T cells. This clonotype was obtained from a human donor in good health. Some libraries in this study had Jurkat cell RNA spiked in. DNA of the CDR3: TGTGCCAGCAGTTACAGGGCCGGGACAGGGTTGAACACTGAAGCTTTCTCT. Encoded protein: CASSYRAGTGLNTEAFS.